The 28 T cell receptor beta chains below all came from one sample that was sequenced in a study of CD8 T cells in ankylosing spondylitis. General study points: Seemingly characteristic of ankylosing spondylitis blood was a TCR beta motif consisting of 7 or 8 highly homologous variants.

No antigens are known for them. TCRdb recomputed calls from the 5' RACE reads with MiXCR, one row per CDR3 protein. The table shows around 440,000 distinct CDR3 sequences, with about a sixth occurring only once. The sequenced material came from blood, either unsorted or a sorted T cell fraction (not recorded which). Every receptor here comes from a male donor with ankylosing spondylitis.

This CDR3 reads CASRAPNLNSPLHF. CDR3 nucleotides: TGTGCCAGCAGGGCGCCAAATCTCAATTCACCCCTCCACTTT. The chain carries TRBV6-1 and TRBJ1-6; unclear D gene. Between the trimmed V and J ends, which lost 6 bases and 7 bases, there was a span of 13 bases. CDR3 length: 14 amino acids. CDR1 is MNHNS and CDR2 is SASEGT in the germline V gene.

The V gene is TRBV6-1, the J gene TRBJ2-3, with 8 bases identical to TRBD2. Germline CDR1 and CDR2: MNHNS and SASEGT. V trimming: 6 bases; J trimming: 6 bases; junction bases outside the gene matches: 11. The CDR3 sequence is 15 residues long. The CDR3 DNA reads TGTGCCAGCAGACAAAGCGGGAGTCTATGGGATACGCAGTATTTT. As protein: CASRQSGSLWDTQYF.

This sequence joins TRBV20-1 and TRBJ2-3; 12 nucleotides agree with TRBD2. CDR1 and CDR2 (germline): DFQATT, SNEGSKA (reference sequence). V lost 3 bases to trimming and J lost 5 bases; unmatched junction nucleotides: 6. The CDR3 length is 15 residues. The CDR3 protein is CSARSSGRAGDTQYF. The CDR3, as DNA: TGCAGTGCTAGGTCTAGCGGGAGGGCCGGAGATACGCAGTATTTT.

This clonotype was detected only a few times. The chain carries TRBV29-1 and TRBJ2-3, with D tentatively TRBD2 (5 bases). The germline CDR1 and CDR2 sequences are SQVTM and ANQGSEA. The CDR3 is 11 amino acids. The germline V and J ends were trimmed by 8 bases and 2 bases, with 8 bases remaining between them. The CDR3 sequence: CSLRVTDTQYF. As DNA, the CDR3 is TGCAGCTTGAGGGTCACAGATACGCAGTATTTT.

This clonotype occurred many times. The chain recombines TRBV5-1 with TRBJ1-1; 10 positions match TRBD1. The germline gives CDR1 SGHRS, CDR2 YFSETQ. V lost 2 bases and J lost 3; bases outside the gene matches: 1. This CDR3 contains 14 residues. This CDR3 reads CASSFGQGDTEAFF. The CDR3 region has the DNA TGCGCCAGCAGCTTCGGACAGGGGGACACTGAAGCTTTCTTT.

J is TRBJ1-1 and V is TRBV4-1; perhaps TRBD1 as D (6 bases). V lost 4 bases and J 0 bases, leaving 9 bases between the germline ends. This CDR3 region has 14 residues. Per germline, CDR1 MGHRA and CDR2 YSYEKL. The DNA of the CDR3 is TGCGCCAGCAGCCGACAGGATATGAACACTGAAGCTTTCTTT. Protein product: CASSRQDMNTEAFF.

The chain combines TRBV7-2 with TRBJ1-1, with a tentative D call TRBD1 (6 bases). Germline values: CDR1 SGHTA, CDR2 FQGNSA. V lost 0 bases and J 2 bases, leaving 10 bases between the germline ends. The CDR3 has 15 amino acids. CDR3 residues: CASSLAGAVNTEAFF. CDR3 DNA: TGTGCCAGCAGCTTAGCGGGGGCGGTTAACACTGAAGCTTTCTTT.

The chain uses TRBV20-1 and TRBJ2-7; TRBD2 matches at 9 bases. The CDR3 covers 15 residues. The germline V gene has CDR1 DFQATT and CDR2 SNEGSKA (reference sequence). V gave up 0 bases and J gave up 3 bases; unmatched junction bases: 6. CDR3 nucleotide sequence: TGCAGTGCTAGAGAGGGTAGCGGGAGAGGCTACGAGCAGTACTTC. Protein product: CSAREGSGRGYEQYF.

The gene calls are TRBV28 and TRBJ2-1; the match to TRBD2 covers 12 bases. Germline V gives CDR1 MDHEN, CDR2 SYDVKM. The CDR3 sequence is 16 residues long. V gave up 6 bases and J gave up 9 bases; unmatched junction bases: 12. Here the CDR3 DNA reads TGTGCCAGCAGCCGGCTGCTAGCGGGAGGGATCGGTGAGCAGTTCTTC. Translation: CASSRLLAGGIGEQFF.

This clonotype was found a few times. The J gene is TRBJ1-1, the V gene TRBV10-3, with D hard to call. Germline CDR1 and CDR2: ENHRY and SYGVKD. Trimming took 4 bases from V and 1 from J, leaving 10 bases between them. The CDR3 contains 14 residues. This CDR3 is CAISARLGNTEAFF. The CDR3 DNA reads as TGTGCCATCAGTGCGCGGCTTGGGAACACTGAAGCTTTCTTT.

In this sample, this clonotype turned up a few times. The chain couples TRBV5-5 to TRBJ2-7; possible D gene TRBD1, 6 bases. The CDR3 contains 15 residues. V was shortened by 8 bases and J by 1 base, with 19 bases between the two germline ends. The germline V gene encodes CDR1 SGHKS and CDR2 YYEKEE (reference sequence). The CDR3 DNA follows: TGTGCCAGGGCAGAACGAAGACAGGCGTCCTACGAGCAGTACTTC. This encodes CARAERRQASYEQYF.

With regard to this clonotype: This may be a read error, as it is one base from a much larger clone. V usage is TRBV20-1 and J usage is TRBJ2-7; D is ambiguous. Deletions cut 0 bases from V and 1 base from J, with 4 bases between. Germline CDR1 DFQATT, CDR2 SNEGSKA (reference sequence). The CDR3 is made up of 12 amino acids. CDR3 bases: TGCAGTGCTAGAGAGGGGTCCTACGAGCAGTACTTC. Translated, it gives CSAREGSYEQYF.

This clonotype was detected only a few times. The rearrangement uses TRBV3-1 and TRBJ2-6, with D unclear. Trimming stripped 4 bases from V and 2 bases from J, with 9 bases between. Germline lookup yields CDR1 LGHDT and CDR2 YNNKEL (reference sequence). The CDR3 loop spans 15 amino acids. The CDR3 DNA sequence: TGTGCCAGCAGCCCCCGGTCGGCTGGGGCCAACGTCCTGACTTTC. Its translation: CASSPRSAGANVLTF.

The chain uses TRBV6-1 and TRBJ2-2; D not certain. Looked up from germline, CDR1 is MNHNS and CDR2 is SASEGT. V was cut by 2 bases and J by 5 bases, with 6 bases left in between. This CDR3 contains 13 residues. CDR3 nucleotides: TGTGCCAGCAGTGAACTGCGTACCGGGGAGCTGTTTTTT. This gives the protein CASSELRTGELFF.

In this sample, this clonotype turned up many times. This chain's CDR3 is CASSQGLYTGELFF. The DNA for the CDR3 is TGTGCCAGCAGCCAGGGACTTTACACCGGGGAGCTGTTTTTT. The rearrangement joins TRBV7-2 to TRBJ2-2; perhaps TRBD2 as D (6 bases). Germline CDR1 is SGHTA and CDR2 is FQGNSA. The CDR3 spans 14 residues. Trimming stripped 5 bases from V and 3 bases from J, with 10 bases between. The full variable domain, in which reference TRBV7-2 and TRBJ2-2 provide the parts outside the CDR3, is GAGVSQSPSNKVTEKGKDVELRCDPISGHTALYWYRQSLGQGLEFLIYFQGNSAPDKSGLPSDRFSAERTGGSVSTLTIQRTQQEDSAVYLCASSQGLYTGELFFGEGSRLTVL.

This chain uses TRBV12-3 or TRBV12-4 with TRBJ1-3; D remains ambiguous. This CDR3 contains 15 residues. Between the trimmed V and J ends, which lost 5 bases and 3 bases, there was a span of 14 bases. CDR3 sequence: CASSPTGVGGNTIYF. DNA for the CDR3: TGTGCCAGCAGTCCCACGGGTGTGGGTGGAAACACCATATATTTT.

This chain links TRBV7-9 with TRBJ1-3; D not resolved. Germline V CDR1 and CDR2: SEHNR, FQNEAQ (reference sequence). Trimming pared 0 bases from V and 2 bases from J, leaving 8 bases between. The CDR3 covers 15 residues. CDR3 in amino acids: CASSLASVTGNTIYF. As DNA, the CDR3 is TGTGCCAGCAGCTTAGCTTCGGTTACTGGAAACACCATATATTTT.

The table lists this clonotype with a few counts. This rearrangement joins TRBV3-1 to TRBJ2-3, with 7 bases identical to TRBD2. The CDR3 loop spans 13 amino acids. Germline assignment: CDR1 LGHDT and CDR2 YNNKEL (reference sequence). Unmatched junction bases numbered 4, after V lost 7 bases and J lost 3 bases. The CDR3 here is CASNQGGTDTQYF. The CDR3, as DNA: TGTGCCAGCAACCAGGGAGGGACAGATACGCAGTATTTT.

J is TRBJ1-6 and V is TRBV5-1, with TRBD1 matching over 8 bases. The germline gives CDR1 SGHRS, CDR2 YFSETQ. Unmatched junction bases numbered 6, after V lost 5 bases and J lost 8 bases. This CDR3 is 14 amino acids long. CDR3 residues: CASRTGDVYSPLHF. The CDR3 nucleotides read TGCGCCAGCAGGACAGGGGACGTTTATTCACCCCTCCACTTT. Supplemented by reference TRBV5-1 and TRBJ1-6, the full variable domain reads KAGVTQTPRYLIKTRGQQVTLSCSPISGHRSVSWYQQTPGQGLQFLFEYFSETQRNKGNFPGRFSGRQFSNSRSEMNVSTLELGDSALYLCASRTGDVYSPLHFGNGTRLTVT.

V and J are TRBV28 and TRBJ2-1; 8 nucleotides match TRBD1. The CDR3 is made up of 16 amino acids. V gave up 1 base and J gave up 2 bases; unmatched junction bases: 4. Germline lookup yields CDR1 MDHEN and CDR2 SYDVKM. CDR3 in amino acids: CASSLSAGGPYNEQFF. The CDR3 nucleotides are TGTGCCAGCAGTTTATCCGCAGGGGGCCCCTACAATGAGCAGTTCTTC.

This clonotype has just a few counts. The rearrangement joins TRBV7-8 to TRBJ1-5; TRBD1 might be the D (5 bases). This CDR3 contains 15 residues. Between the trimmed V and J ends, which lost 5 bases and 0 bases, there was a span of 11 bases. Germline CDR1 reads SGHVS; CDR2 reads FQNEAQ. CDR3 bases: TGTGCCAGCAGCCCGGGGGGGTTTAGCAATCAGCCCCAGCATTTT. This translates into CASSPGGFSNQPQHF.

This clonotype turned up a few times. J is TRBJ1-6 and V is TRBV12-3 or TRBV12-4; no clear D gene. V lost 6 bases and J 6 bases, leaving 9 bases between the germline ends. This CDR3 has 13 residues. The CDR3 bases are TGTGCCAGCAGCCCTGGACCTAATTCACCCCTCCACTTT. Protein: CASSPGPNSPLHF.

The table lists this clonotype with a few counts. This chain connects TRBV6-5 to TRBJ1-2, with a tentative D call TRBD1 (5 bases). The CDR3 has 14 residues. V was cut by 4 bases and J by 5 bases, with 14 bases left in between. Germline lookup yields CDR1 MNHEY and CDR2 SVGAGI. As DNA, the CDR3 is TGTGCCAGCAGTTTACGAACAGGCCCTTATGGCTACACCTTC. This codes for CASSLRTGPYGYTF.

V and J are TRBV7-3 and TRBJ2-2; TRBD1 is a possible D gene (7 bases). The CDR3 consists of 15 residues. Deletions cut 1 base from V and 5 bases from J, with 11 bases between. The germline CDR1 and CDR2 sequences are SGHTA and FQGTGA. The DNA of the CDR3 is TGTGCCAGCAGCTTAAGCGGGACAGAGACCGGGGAGCTGTTTTTT. Translation: CASSLSGTETGELFF.

The chain is built from TRBV12-3 or TRBV12-4 and TRBJ2-3; D is perhaps TRBD1 or TRBD2 (5 bases each). V was pared by 5 bases and J by 2 bases, with 11 bases between. The CDR3 length is 14 residues. The CDR3 loop is CASSVLGDTDTQYF. The CDR3 nucleotides are TGTGCCAGCAGTGTTTTGGGGGACACAGATACGCAGTATTTT.

As for this clonotype: A much more abundant neighbour one base away suggests this may be a read error. V usage is TRBV10-3 and J usage is TRBJ2-5, with TRBD2 matching over 10 bases. The CDR3 is 15 residues long. Trimming cost V 9 bases and J 3 bases; bases outside gene matches: 10. In germline, CDR1 is ENHRY, CDR2 SYGVKD. CDR3 sequence reads: CAIAPELAGKETQYF. As DNA, the CDR3 is TGTGCCATTGCACCGGAACTAGCGGGAAAAGAGACCCAGTACTTC.

The J gene is TRBJ2-5, the V gene TRBV6-2 or TRBV6-3; 9 bases match TRBD2. Germline V CDR1 and CDR2: MNHEY, SVGEGT. The CDR3 consists of 14 residues. The V gene end was trimmed by 6 bases and the J gene end by 1 base; junction bases not matched to a gene: 3. CDR3 protein: CASSRGGAQETQYF. DNA of the CDR3: TGTGCCAGCAGCCGCGGGGGGGCCCAAGAGACCCAGTACTTC.

This chain links TRBV2 with TRBJ1-4, with D possibly TRBD1 on 5 matching bases. Trimming stripped 2 bases from V and 2 bases from J, with 9 bases between. Germline V gene sequence: CDR1 SNHLY, CDR2 FYNNEI. CDR3 length: 15 amino acids. CDR3: CASSESGSTNEKLFF. CDR3 sequence (DNA): TGTGCCAGCAGTGAATCAGGGTCGACTAATGAAAAACTGTTTTTT.